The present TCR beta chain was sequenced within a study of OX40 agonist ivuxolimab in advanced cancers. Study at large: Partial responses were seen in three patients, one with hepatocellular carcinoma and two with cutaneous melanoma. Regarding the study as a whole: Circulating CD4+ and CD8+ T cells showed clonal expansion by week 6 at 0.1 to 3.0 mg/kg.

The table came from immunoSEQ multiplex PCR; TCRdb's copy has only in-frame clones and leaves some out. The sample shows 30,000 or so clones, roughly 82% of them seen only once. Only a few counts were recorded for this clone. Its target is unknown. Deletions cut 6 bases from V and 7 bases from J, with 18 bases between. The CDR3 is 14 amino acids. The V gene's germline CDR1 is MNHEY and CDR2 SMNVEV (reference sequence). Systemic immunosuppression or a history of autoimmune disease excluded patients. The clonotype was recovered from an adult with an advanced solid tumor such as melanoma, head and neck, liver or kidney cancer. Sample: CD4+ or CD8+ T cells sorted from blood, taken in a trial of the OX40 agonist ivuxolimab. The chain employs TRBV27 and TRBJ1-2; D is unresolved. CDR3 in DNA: TGTGCCAGCAGCCCGAGCGGCGGTTTCCCTGGCTACACCTTC. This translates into CASSPSGGFPGYTF.